These 12 T cell receptor beta chains came from one sample sequenced in a study of T cell clonality in common variable immunodeficiency. The protocol was immunoSEQ multiplex PCR, while the TCRdb copy is restricted to in-frame clones and leaves out a portion. Singletons are absent from the sample, which has tens of thousands of clones. The sequenced sample was peripheral blood mononuclear cells. Receptors were obtained from a person between 18 and 75 years old in good health.

This clone was observed at least ten times. The read falls 3 residues short of the CDR3 end, and the missing part is taken from the germline J gene. This chain links TRBV15 with TRBJ2-4; TRBD2 might be the D (5 bases). The germline gives CDR1 LNHNV, CDR2 YYDKDF (reference sequence). Deletions cut 3 bases from V and 8 bases from J, with 17 bases between. This CDR3 has 15 residues. This CDR3 reads CATSSRTRVEYIQYF. The part of the CDR3 DNA that was read is TGTGCCACCAGCAGTCGAACGAGGGTTGAATACATT.

This clone occurred many times. The read falls 3 residues short of the CDR3 end, and the missing part is taken from the germline J gene. This rearrangement joins TRBV30 to TRBJ1-2; no clear D gene. Per germline, CDR1 GTSNPN and CDR2 SVGIG (reference sequence). The CDR3 runs 13 residues. V lost 0 bases, J lost 5 bases, and 10 bases lay in between. The CDR3 is CAWSVPPVYGYTF. The covered CDR3 bases are TGTGCCTGGAGTGTACCCCCAGTTTATGGC. The variable domain in full, with the rest retrieved from reference TRBV30 and TRBJ1-2, is SQTIHQWPATLVQPVGSPLSLECTVEGTSNPNLYWYRQAAGRGLQLLFYSVGIGQISSEVPQNLSASRPQDRQFILSSKKLLLSDSGFYLCAWSVPPVYGYTFGSGTRLTVV.

This clone was counted ten times or more. The DNA ends 3 residues before the CDR3 does, and the rest of the CDR3 is filled in from the germline J gene. This sequence joins TRBV6-2 or TRBV6-3 and TRBJ2-2; D gene unclear. The CDR3 runs to 13 residues. Germline V lookup: CDR1 MNHEY, CDR2 SVGEGT. Trimming took 4 bases from V and 5 from J, leaving 8 bases between them. The CDR3 bases that were read are TGTGCCAGCAGTTTTCAAGGGACCGGGGAG. Amino acid sequence: CASSFQGTGE. From start to end, the CDR3 is CASSFQGTGELFF.

This clone has a count of ten or more. The CDR3 is cut off 3 residues early in the read; its end comes from the germline J gene. This chain connects TRBV18 to TRBJ2-1, with 9 bases that match TRBD2. The CDR3 runs 16 residues. The V segment lost 10 bases and the J segment 4 bases; nucleotides outside the gene matches: 14. Germline lookup yields CDR1 KGHSH and CDR2 LQKENI. The CDR3 loop reads CATQGLLAGTYNEQFF. The covered CDR3 bases are TGTGCCACCCAAGGGCTTCTAGCGGGGACATACAATGAG.

This CDR3 is CASSIDPGQGAEVSYEQYF. CDR3 DNA, as far as it was read: TGTGCCAGTAGTATAGATCCGGGACAGGGGGCGGAGGTCTCCTACGAG. The V and J genes are TRBV19 and TRBJ2-7; TRBD1 aligns across 12 bases. The read is 3 residues too short to cover the CDR3 end, so that end is filled in from the germline J gene. Germline loops: CDR1 LNHDA, CDR2 SQIVND (reference sequence). This CDR3 comprises 19 residues. V was pared by 0 bases and J by 0 bases, with 9 bases of the junction left unmatched. The variable domain in full, completed from reference TRBV19 and TRBJ2-7, reads DGGITQSPKYLFRKEGQNVTLSCEQNLNHDAMYWYRQDPGQGLRLIYYSQIVNDFQKGDIAEGYSVSREKKESFPLTVTSAQKNPTAFYLCASSIDPGQGAEVSYEQYFGPGTRLTVT.

This clone was observed at least ten times. The read terminates 3 residues before the CDR3 end, so the remaining end is supplied by the germline J gene. This chain uses TRBV20-1 with TRBJ2-2, with TRBD1 matching over 9 bases. J lost 8 bases, V lost 5 bases, and 15 bases had no gene match. CDR3 length equals 16 residues. CDR1 is DFQATT and CDR2 is SNEGSKA in the germline V gene (reference sequence). The CDR3 protein is CSAPRPGTGTNGELFF. Incomplete CDR3 DNA: TGCAGTGCTCCCCGACCCGGGACAGGGACTAATGGGGAG.

This clone appeared many times. Coverage ceases 3 residues before the CDR3 finishes, and the germline J gene fills in the end. This chain joins TRBV6-2 or TRBV6-3 and TRBJ2-5, with 7 bases aligning to TRBD2. The V gene's germline CDR1 is MNHEY and CDR2 SVGEGT. The ends lost 2 bases at V and 4 bases at J; junction bases unmatched: 7. The CDR3 has 15 amino acids. CDR3: CASSYPGLEGETQYF. The DNA read from the CDR3 is TGTGCCAGCAGTTACCCTGGACTAGAGGGAGAGACC.

This clone was seen repeatedly, ten times or more. The read terminates 3 residues ahead of where the CDR3 ends, so the germline J gene completes it. The rearrangement links TRBV2 to TRBJ1-2; 8 positions match TRBD1. Per germline, CDR1 SNHLY and CDR2 FYNNEI. V was pared by 7 bases and J by 7 bases, with 8 bases of the junction left unmatched. The CDR3 has 13 amino acids. The covered CDR3 bases are TGTGCCAGCATCTTCCAGGGGGCTTCTGGC. As protein: CASIFQGASG. The whole CDR3 sequence is CASIFQGASGYTF.

This clone was seen repeatedly, ten times or more. The read is 3 residues too short to cover the CDR3 end, so that end is filled in from the germline J gene. The rearrangement links TRBV2 to TRBJ1-6, with D unresolved. Germline CDR1 is SNHLY and CDR2 is FYNNEI. The V and J ends lost 2 bases and 5 bases respectively, with 4 bases between them. The CDR3 length is 13 residues. The CDR3 is CASSEQDNSPLHF. The sequenced CDR3 bases are TGTGCCAGCAGTGAACAGGATAATTCACCC.

This clone appeared many times. Read data end 3 residues before the CDR3 end; the end is taken from the germline J gene. The rearrangement uses TRBV6-2 or TRBV6-3 and TRBJ2-7; the D is unclear. The CDR3 consists of 14 residues. The ends were cut back, 2 bases at V and 4 bases at J, with 12 bases in the middle. Germline CDR1 MNHEY, CDR2 SVGEGT. The CDR3 DNA, read in part, is TGTGCCAGCAGTTACGCGTTTGAACCTTACGAG. Translated, it gives CASSYAFEPYE. The entire CDR3 protein reads CASSYAFEPYEQYF.

This clone was recorded many times. The read ends 3 residues before the CDR3 terminus; that terminus is restored from the germline J gene. J is TRBJ2-5 and V is TRBV18; no clear D. The length of the CDR3 is 13 residues. Germline-derived CDR1 and CDR2 are KGHSH and LQKENI. V was cut by 3 bases and J by 0 bases, with 5 bases left in between. The part of the CDR3 DNA that was read is TGTGCCAGCTCACCTCAGTACCAAGAGACC. Residues: CASSPQYQET. The whole CDR3 reads CASSPQYQETQYF.

At least ten counts were recorded for this clone. The missing CDR3 end, 3 residues past where the read stops, is filled in from the germline J gene. The genes are TRBV7-9 and TRBJ1-2; 8 positions match TRBD1. The ends lost 5 bases at V and 3 bases at J; junction bases unmatched: 5. The CDR3 has 14 amino acids. In germline, CDR1 is SEHNR, CDR2 FQNEAQ (reference sequence). The CDR3 loop reads CASSVSRGHYGYTF. The CDR3 DNA, read in part, is TGTGCCAGCAGCGTCTCCAGGGGGCACTATGGC.